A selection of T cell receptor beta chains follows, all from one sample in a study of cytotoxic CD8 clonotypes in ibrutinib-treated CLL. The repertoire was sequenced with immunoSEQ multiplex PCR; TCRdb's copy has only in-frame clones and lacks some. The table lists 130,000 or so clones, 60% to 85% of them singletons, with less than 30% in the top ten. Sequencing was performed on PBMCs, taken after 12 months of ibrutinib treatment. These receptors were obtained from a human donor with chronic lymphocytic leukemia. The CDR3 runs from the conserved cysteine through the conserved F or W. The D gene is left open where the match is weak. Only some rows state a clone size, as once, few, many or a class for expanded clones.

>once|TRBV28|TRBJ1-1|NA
TGTGCCAGCAGTCCTCACCGGGGCTATGACACTGAAGCTTTCTTT
CASSPHRGYDTEAFF
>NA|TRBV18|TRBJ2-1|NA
TGTGCCAGCTCACCGACTGCGGAGAATGAGCAGTTCTTC
CASSPTAENEQFF
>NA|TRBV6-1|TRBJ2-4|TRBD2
TGTGCCAGCGATCGGGGGGAAGTCAAAAACATTCAGTACTTC
CASDRGEVKNIQYF
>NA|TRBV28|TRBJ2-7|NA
TGTGCCAGCACCCCCCCCCAAGTGGTGGGGGCTTGGTCCTACGAGCAGTACTTC
CASTPPQVVGAWSYEQYF
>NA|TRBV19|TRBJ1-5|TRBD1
TGTGCCAGTAGTAAGACCGGGACAGGGACCCAGCCCCAGCATTTT
CASSKTGTGTQPQHF
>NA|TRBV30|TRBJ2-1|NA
TGTGCCTGGAGTCGTCGGTTGGACGGTGAGCAGTTCTTC
CAWSRRLDGEQFF
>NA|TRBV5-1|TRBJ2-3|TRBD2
TGCGCCAGCAGCCTCATAAGCGGGGGGCATGGAGATACGCAGTATTTT
CASSLISGGHGDTQYF
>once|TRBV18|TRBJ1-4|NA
TGTGCCAGCTCGACGGAACAGGCAACTAATGAAAAACTGTTTTTT
CASSTEQATNEKLFF
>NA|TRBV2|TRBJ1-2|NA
TGTGCCAGCAGTGAAACAGTCCTCTATGGCTACACCTTC
CASSETVLYGYTF
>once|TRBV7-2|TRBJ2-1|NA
TGTGCCAGCAGCTTAGCGGGAAATTCCTACAATGAGCAGTTCTTC
CASSLAGNSYNEQFF
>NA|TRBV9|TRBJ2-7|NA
TGTGCCAGCAGCCCTCGGCTAGCCCACGAGCAGTACTTC
CASSPRLAHEQYF
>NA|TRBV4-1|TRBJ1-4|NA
TGCGCCAGCAGCCAAGACCCTCCTTGGAGGGTACAGAAACTGTTTTTT
CASSQDPPWRVQKLFF
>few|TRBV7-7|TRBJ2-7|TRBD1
TGTGCCAGCAGCTTCCGGGACAGGGGCTACGAGCAGTACTTC
CASSFRDRGYEQYF
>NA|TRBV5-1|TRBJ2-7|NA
TGCGCCAGCAGCTTGGTTCAGGGAGAGCAGTACTTC
CASSLVQGEQYF
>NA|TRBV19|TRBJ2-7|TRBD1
TGTGCCAGTATTGGACAGGCCTACGAGCAGTACTTC
CASIGQAYEQYF
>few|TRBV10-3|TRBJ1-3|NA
TGTGCCATCAGTGAACGAGAATCCCCTGGAAACACCATATATTTT
CAISERESPGNTIYF
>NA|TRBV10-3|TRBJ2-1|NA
TGTGCCATCAGTGAGTCTCCCCAGGGGGAGCAGTTCTTC
CAISESPQGEQFF
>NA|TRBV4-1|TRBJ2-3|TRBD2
TGCGCCAGCAGCCAAGAGGGCTCTCCGGGACTAGTTTTGGGCACAGATACGCAGTATTTT
CASSQEGSPGLVLGTDTQYF
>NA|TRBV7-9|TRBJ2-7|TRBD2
TGTGCCAGCAGGCTAGCGGGGCCCACCTACGAGCAGTACTTC
CASRLAGPTYEQYF
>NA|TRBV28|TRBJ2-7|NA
TGTGCCAGCTCGAGTGGGGGGACCCAAGCCCCACACGAGCAGTACTTC
CASSSGGTQAPHEQYF
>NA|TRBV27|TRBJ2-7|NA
TGTGCCAGCAGAGCCTACGAGCAGTACTTC
CASRAYEQYF
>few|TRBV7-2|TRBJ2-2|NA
TGTGCCAGCAGCTTATTCGGGGGAGACCCCACCGGGGAGCTGTTTTTT
CASSLFGGDPTGELFF
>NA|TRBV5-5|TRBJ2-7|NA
TGTGCCAGCAGCTTGAACCCCTCCTACGAGCAGTACTTC
CASSLNPSYEQYF
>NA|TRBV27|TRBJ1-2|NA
TGTGCCAGCGGAAGACCGGGCCCGGAATATGGCTACACCTTC
CASGRPGPEYGYTF
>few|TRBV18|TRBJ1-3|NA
TGTGCCAGCTCACCGGCCGGGGTCCAAAGCTCTGGAAACACCATATATTTT
CASSPAGVQSSGNTIYF